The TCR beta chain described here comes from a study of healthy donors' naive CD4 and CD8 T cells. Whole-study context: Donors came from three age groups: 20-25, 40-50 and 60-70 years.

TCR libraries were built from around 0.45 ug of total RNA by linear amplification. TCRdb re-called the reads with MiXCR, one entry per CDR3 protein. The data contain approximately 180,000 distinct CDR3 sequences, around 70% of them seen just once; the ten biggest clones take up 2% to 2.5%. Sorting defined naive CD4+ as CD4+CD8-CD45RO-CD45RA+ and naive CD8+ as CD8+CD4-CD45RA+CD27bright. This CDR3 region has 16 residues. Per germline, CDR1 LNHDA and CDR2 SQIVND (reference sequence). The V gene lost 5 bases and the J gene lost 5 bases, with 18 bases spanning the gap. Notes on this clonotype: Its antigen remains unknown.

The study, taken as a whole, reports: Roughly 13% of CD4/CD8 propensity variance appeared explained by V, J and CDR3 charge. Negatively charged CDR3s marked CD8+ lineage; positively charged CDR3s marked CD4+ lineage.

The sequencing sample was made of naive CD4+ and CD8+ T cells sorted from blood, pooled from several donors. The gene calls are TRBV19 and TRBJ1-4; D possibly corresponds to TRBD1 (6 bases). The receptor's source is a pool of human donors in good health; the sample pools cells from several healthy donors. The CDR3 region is CASSEKQGRRNEKLFF. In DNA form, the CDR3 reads TGTGCCAGTAGTGAAAAACAGGGCCGCCGCAATGAAAAACTGTTTTTT.